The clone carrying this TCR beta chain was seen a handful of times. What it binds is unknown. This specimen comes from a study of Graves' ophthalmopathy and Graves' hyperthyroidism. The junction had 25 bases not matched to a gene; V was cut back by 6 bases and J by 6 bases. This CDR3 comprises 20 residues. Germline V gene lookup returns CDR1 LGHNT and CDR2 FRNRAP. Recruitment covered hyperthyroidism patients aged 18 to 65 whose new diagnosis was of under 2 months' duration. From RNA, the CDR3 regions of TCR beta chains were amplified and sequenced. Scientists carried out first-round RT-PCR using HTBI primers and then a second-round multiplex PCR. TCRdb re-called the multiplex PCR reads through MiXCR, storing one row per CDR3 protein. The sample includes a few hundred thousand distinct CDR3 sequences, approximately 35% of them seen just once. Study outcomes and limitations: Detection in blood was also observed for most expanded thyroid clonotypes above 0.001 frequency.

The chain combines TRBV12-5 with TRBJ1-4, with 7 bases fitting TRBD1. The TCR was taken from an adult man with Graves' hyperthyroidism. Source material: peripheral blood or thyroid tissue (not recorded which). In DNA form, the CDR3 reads TGTGCTAGTGGCCCCACACACACCGACGTCGAGGGACAGACAGATGAAAAACTGTTTTTT. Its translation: CASGPTHTDVEGQTDEKLFF.